A selection of T cell receptor beta chains follows, all from one sample in a study of blood T cell repertoires in COVID-19. The data were produced by immunoSEQ multiplex PCR, yet TCRdb's version contains in-frame clones alone and is incomplete. Among about 400,000 clones listed, 87% were seen once. Sequencing was performed on PBMCs or T cells enriched from blood (not recorded which). These TCRs come from a woman between 18 and 29 years old with acute COVID-19. Each CDR3 is given with its conserved first and last residue. Each record gives: V gene, J gene, clone size, D gene, CDR3 protein, CDR3 DNA. The D gene is left open where the match is weak. Clone size is shown for a subset of rows, as once, few, many or a class of expanded clone.

>TRBV21-1|TRBJ1-2|.|.
CASSSGTGCRHGYTF
TGTGCCAGCAGTTCCGGGACAGGGTGTCGCCATGGCTACACCTTC
>TRBV5-8|TRBJ1-2|once|.
CASSLYRSGYTF
TGTGCCAGCAGCTTATACCGGAGTGGCTACACCTTC
>TRBV6-1|TRBJ1-2|.|.
CASSEWQNYGYTF
TGTGCCAGCAGTGAATGGCAGAACTATGGCTACACCTTC
>TRBV5-4|TRBJ1-1|.|.
CASSQELGHTEAFF
TGTGCCAGCAGCCAGGAATTGGGGCACACTGAAGCTTTCTTT
>TRBV4-3|TRBJ2-7|few|TRBD1
CASSQDVGTAYEQYF
TGCGCCAGCAGCCAAGATGTTGGGACAGCCTACGAGCAGTACTTC
>TRBV11-2|TRBJ2-1|.|TRBD2
CASSLRLAGAVENEQFF
TGTGCCAGCAGCCTCCGACTAGCGGGAGCTGTCGAGAATGAGCAGTTCTTC
>TRBV19|TRBJ2-1|.|TRBD2
CASSIGGGARNEQFF
TGTGCCAGTAGTATCGGCGGGGGGGCCCGCAATGAGCAGTTCTTC
>TRBV3-1/TRBV3-2|TRBJ2-2|.|.
CASSLVRNTGELFF
TGTGCCAGCAGCCTCGTGCGGAACACCGGGGAGCTGTTTTTT
>TRBV19|TRBJ2-2|.|TRBD1
CASTDRGETGELFF
TGTGCCAGTACGGACAGGGGGGAAACCGGGGAGCTGTTTTTT
>TRBV28|TRBJ1-1|few|TRBD1
CASSLNRGLLDTEAFF
TGTGCCAGCAGTTTAAACAGGGGTCTATTGGACACTGAAGCTTTCTTT
>TRBV28|TRBJ2-3|.|.
CASRRSGTDTQYF
TGTGCCAGCAGGCGAAGCGGGACAGATACGCAGTATTTT
>TRBV9|TRBJ2-2|.|.
CASSVDLGGRAGELFF
TGTGCCAGCAGCGTAGATTTAGGAGGGCGGGCCGGGGAGCTGTTTTTT
>TRBV9|TRBJ1-4|.|TRBD1
CASSGGQATNEKLFF
TGTGCCAGCAGCGGGGGACAGGCAACTAATGAAAAACTGTTTTTT
>TRBV10-2|TRBJ2-5|.|.
CASSELVEETQYF
TGCGCCAGCAGTGAACTAGTCGAAGAGACCCAGTACTTC
>TRBV6-5|TRBJ2-7|.|.
CASTETRGGQYF
TGTGCCAGCACCGAAACAAGAGGAGGGCAGTACTTC
>TRBV7-2|TRBJ2-3|.|TRBD2
CASSLVLAGVRDTQYF
TGTGCCAGCAGCTTAGTCCTAGCGGGAGTCCGAGATACGCAGTATTTT
>TRBV12-3/TRBV12-4|TRBJ1-5|.|.
CASSLLRDQPQHF
TGTGCCAGCAGTTTACTCCGGGATCAGCCCCAGCATTTT
>TRBV6-1|TRBJ1-2|.|TRBD1
CASSDNRGHGYTF
TGTGCCAGCAGTGACAACAGGGGGCATGGCTACACCTTC
>TRBV7-2|TRBJ1-6|.|.
CASNSREGFSVNSPLHF
TGTGCCAGCAACTCACGGGAAGGGTTTTCTGTTAATTCACCCCTCCACTTT
>TRBV28|TRBJ2-6|once|.
CASGLTVSGANVLTF
TGTGCCAGCGGTCTAACGGTATCTGGGGCCAACGTCCTGACTTTC
>TRBV7-6|TRBJ1-5|.|TRBD1
CASSLYPGQGDNQPQHF
TGTGCCAGCAGCTTATATCCGGGACAGGGAGACAATCAGCCCCAGCATTTT
>TRBV28|TRBJ1-2|.|TRBD1
CASSSPTGTGDYGYTF
TGTGCCAGCAGCTCACCCACCGGGACAGGGGACTATGGCTACACCTTC
>TRBV7-8|TRBJ2-7|.|TRBD1
CASSSTGGPYEQYF
TGTGCCAGCAGCTCCACAGGGGGACCCTACGAGCAGTACTTC
>TRBV5-1|TRBJ1-2|.|.
CASSFSAMDKLDYGYTF
TGCGCCAGCAGCTTCTCCGCCATGGACAAGCTCGACTATGGCTACACCTTC
>TRBV11-3|TRBJ2-1|.|.
CASSFSGTNEQFF
TGTGCCAGCAGCTTTTCAGGGACTAATGAGCAGTTCTTC
>TRBV28|TRBJ1-2|.|.
CASTQPGRDNYGYTF
TGTGCCAGCACTCAACCAGGACGGGATAACTATGGCTACACCTTC
>TRBV5-6|TRBJ2-1|.|.
CASSLNRRGHEQFF
TGTGCCAGCAGCTTAAACAGGCGGGGTCATGAGCAGTTCTTC
>TRBV7-9|TRBJ2-1|.|TRBD1
CASSTALRQGSNEQFF
TGTGCCAGCAGCACGGCTTTGAGACAGGGTAGCAATGAGCAGTTCTTC
>TRBV6-2/TRBV6-3|TRBJ2-3|.|.
CASSLGGAEGIKQYF
TGTGCCAGCAGTTTGGGGGGTGCGGAGGGGATCAAGCAGTATTTT
>TRBV5-1|TRBJ2-7|.|TRBD2
CASSLYSGRGGAYEQYF
TGCGCCAGCAGCTTGTACAGCGGGAGAGGGGGGGCCTACGAGCAGTACTTC
>TRBV6-6|TRBJ1-5|.|TRBD1
CASSGTGTVNQPQHF
TGTGCCAGCAGTGGGACCGGGACAGTCAATCAGCCCCAGCATTTT
>TRBV4-1|TRBJ1-1|.|TRBD1
CASSAVTGSRTEAFF
TGCGCCAGCAGCGCAGTGACAGGGAGTAGGACTGAAGCTTTCTTT
>TRBV4-1|TRBJ1-4|.|TRBD1
CASSRPQGQESNEKLFF
TGCGCCAGCAGCCGCCCTCAGGGACAGGAGTCTAATGAAAAACTGTTTTTT
>TRBV2|TRBJ1-4|.|TRBD1
CAGRTGSEKLFF
TGTGCCGGACGGACAGGGAGCGAAAAACTGTTTTTT
>TRBV15|TRBJ1-1|.|TRBD1
CATSRVDRGDAEAFF
TGTGCCACCAGCAGGGTGGACAGGGGGGACGCTGAAGCTTTCTTT
>TRBV7-2|TRBJ2-7|.|.
CASSPSPGRATYEQYF
TGTGCCAGCAGCCCATCCCCGGGGAGAGCTACCTACGAGCAGTACTTC
>TRBV6-5|TRBJ1-1|.|TRBD1
CASRRRGRDTEAFF
TGTGCCAGCAGACGCAGGGGGCGCGACACTGAAGCTTTCTTT
>TRBV27|TRBJ1-1|.|.
CASSGPGERHTEAFF
TGTGCCAGCAGTGGACCAGGGGAGAGGCACACTGAAGCTTTCTTT
>TRBV19|TRBJ1-2|.|TRBD1
CASTPGQKVRGGYTF
TGTGCCAGCACTCCGGGACAGAAAGTCAGGGGTGGCTACACCTTC
>TRBV30|TRBJ2-1|.|.
CAWSPRVRKEAEQFF
TGTGCCTGGAGTCCCAGGGTTAGGAAAGAGGCTGAGCAGTTCTTC
>TRBV9|TRBJ2-5|.|TRBD1
CASSPRQGAREETQYF
TGTGCCAGCAGCCCGCGGCAGGGGGCTAGGGAAGAGACCCAGTACTTC
>TRBV6-5|TRBJ1-5|few|.
CASSYGGWQPQHF
TGTGCCAGCAGTTACGGGGGGTGGCAGCCCCAGCATTTT
>TRBV4-3|TRBJ2-1|.|TRBD2
CASSQDTLAGVIYNEQFF
TGCGCCAGCAGCCAAGATACTCTAGCGGGAGTCATATACAATGAGCAGTTCTTC
>TRBV5-1|TRBJ2-7|.|TRBD1
CASSVGPGTGVSYEQYF
TGCGCCAGCAGCGTAGGTCCCGGGACAGGGGTGTCCTACGAGCAGTACTTC
>TRBV28|TRBJ2-7|.|TRBD2
CASRPAGGALSYEQYF
TGTGCCAGCAGGCCGGCCGGGGGGGCTTTATCCTACGAGCAGTACTTC
>TRBV27|TRBJ1-2|once|TRBD1
CASSSTGGASIYGYTF
TGTGCCAGCAGCAGTACAGGGGGCGCTTCTATCTATGGCTACACCTTC
>TRBV30|TRBJ1-1|.|.
CARRGVNTEAFF
TGTGCCCGCCGGGGGGTGAACACTGAAGCTTTCTTT
>TRBV6-2/TRBV6-3|TRBJ2-7|.|TRBD1
CASSSRRVNRGQYF
TGTGCCAGCAGCTCGAGAAGGGTAAACAGGGGGCAGTACTTC
>TRBV30|TRBJ2-3|.|.
CAWSSSSDTQYF
TGTGCCTGGAGCTCCTCTTCAGATACGCAGTATTTT
>TRBV11-2|TRBJ2-3|.|TRBD2
CASSYRTSGGMLADTQYF
TGTGCCAGCAGCTACAGGACTAGCGGGGGGATGTTGGCAGATACGCAGTATTTT
>TRBV15|TRBJ2-5|.|.
CAMTGQKRYF
TGTGCCATGACGGGACAAAAGAGGTACTTC
>TRBV24-1|TRBJ2-7|.|TRBD1
CATSDLNRGAYEQYF
TGTGCCACCAGTGATTTGAACAGGGGAGCCTACGAGCAGTACTTC
>TRBV5-1|TRBJ1-1|.|.
CASSLGGRTEAFF
TGCGCCAGCAGCTTGGGGGGGCGGACTGAAGCTTTCTTT
>TRBV7-8|TRBJ1-2|.|.
CASSSRTALPDGYTF
TGTGCCAGCAGCTCACGTACAGCTCTTCCTGATGGCTACACCTTC
>TRBV11-3|TRBJ1-1|.|TRBD1
CASSSEPGQGTEAFF
TGTGCCAGCAGCTCTGAACCGGGACAGGGGACTGAAGCTTTCTTT
>TRBV29-1|TRBJ2-1|.|TRBD2
CSVSGGDEQFF
TGCAGCGTGTCTGGGGGGGATGAGCAGTTCTTC
>TRBV19|TRBJ1-2|.|.
CATELQGSEGYTF
TGTGCCACCGAACTCCAGGGATCAGAGGGCTACACCTTC
>TRBV10-1|TRBJ1-1|.|TRBD1
CATKKFLGPLQGTEAFF
TGCGCCACCAAGAAATTCCTAGGACCCTTACAGGGGACTGAAGCTTTCTTT
>TRBV19|TRBJ2-1|.|TRBD2
CASNSLGGLADLNEQFF
TGTGCCAGTAACTCTCTGGGCGGACTAGCGGATCTCAATGAGCAGTTCTTC
>TRBV19|TRBJ2-5|.|.
CAGGMETQYF
TGTGCCGGAGGTATGGAGACCCAGTACTTC